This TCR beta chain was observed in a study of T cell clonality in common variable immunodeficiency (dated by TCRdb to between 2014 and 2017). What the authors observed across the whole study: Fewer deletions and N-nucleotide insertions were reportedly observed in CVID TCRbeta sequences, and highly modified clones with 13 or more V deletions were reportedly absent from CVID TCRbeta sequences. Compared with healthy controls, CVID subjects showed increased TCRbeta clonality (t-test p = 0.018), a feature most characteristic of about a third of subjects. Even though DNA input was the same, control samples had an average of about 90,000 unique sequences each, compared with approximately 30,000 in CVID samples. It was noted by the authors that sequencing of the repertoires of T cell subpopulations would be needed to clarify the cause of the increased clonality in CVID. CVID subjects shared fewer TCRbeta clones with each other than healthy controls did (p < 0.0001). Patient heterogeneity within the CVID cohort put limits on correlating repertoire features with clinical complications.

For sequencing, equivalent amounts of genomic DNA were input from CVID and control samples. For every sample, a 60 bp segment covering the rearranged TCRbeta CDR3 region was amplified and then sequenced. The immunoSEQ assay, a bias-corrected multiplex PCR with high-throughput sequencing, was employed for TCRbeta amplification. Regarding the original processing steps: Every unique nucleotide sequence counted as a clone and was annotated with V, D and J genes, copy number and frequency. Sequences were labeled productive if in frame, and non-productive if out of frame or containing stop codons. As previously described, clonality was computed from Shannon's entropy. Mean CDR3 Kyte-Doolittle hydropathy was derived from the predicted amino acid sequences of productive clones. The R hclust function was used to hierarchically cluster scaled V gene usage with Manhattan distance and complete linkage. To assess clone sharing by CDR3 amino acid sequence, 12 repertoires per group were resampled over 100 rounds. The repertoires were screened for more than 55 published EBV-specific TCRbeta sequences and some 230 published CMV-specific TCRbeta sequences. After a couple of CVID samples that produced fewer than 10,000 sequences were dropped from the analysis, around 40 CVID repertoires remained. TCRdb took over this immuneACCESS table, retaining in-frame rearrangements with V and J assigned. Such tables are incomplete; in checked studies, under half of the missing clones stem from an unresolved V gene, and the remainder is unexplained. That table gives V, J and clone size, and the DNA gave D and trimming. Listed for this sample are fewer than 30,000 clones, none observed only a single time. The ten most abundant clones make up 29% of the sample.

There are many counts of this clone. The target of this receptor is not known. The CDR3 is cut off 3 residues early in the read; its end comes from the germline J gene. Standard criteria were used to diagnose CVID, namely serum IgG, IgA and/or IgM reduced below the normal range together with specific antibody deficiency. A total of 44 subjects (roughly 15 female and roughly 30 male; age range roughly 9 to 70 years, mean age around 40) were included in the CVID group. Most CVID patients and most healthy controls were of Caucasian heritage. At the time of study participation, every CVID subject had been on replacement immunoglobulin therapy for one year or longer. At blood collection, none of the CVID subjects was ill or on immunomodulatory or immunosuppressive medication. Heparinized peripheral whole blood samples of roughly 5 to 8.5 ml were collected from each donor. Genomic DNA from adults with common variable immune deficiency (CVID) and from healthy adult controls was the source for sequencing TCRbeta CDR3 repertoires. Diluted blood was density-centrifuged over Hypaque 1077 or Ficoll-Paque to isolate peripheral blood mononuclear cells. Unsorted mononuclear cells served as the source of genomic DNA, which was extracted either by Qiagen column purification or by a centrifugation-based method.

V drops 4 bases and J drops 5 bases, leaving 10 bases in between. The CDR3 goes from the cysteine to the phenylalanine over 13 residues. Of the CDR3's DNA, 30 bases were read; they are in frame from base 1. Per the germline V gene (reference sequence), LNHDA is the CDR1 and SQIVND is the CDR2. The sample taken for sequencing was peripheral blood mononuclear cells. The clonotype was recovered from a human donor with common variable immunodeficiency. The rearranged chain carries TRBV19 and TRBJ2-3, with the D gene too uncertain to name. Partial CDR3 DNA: TGTGCCAGTAGTAAGCTAGGAATAGATACG. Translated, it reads CASSKLGIDT. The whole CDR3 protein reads CASSKLGIDTQYF.